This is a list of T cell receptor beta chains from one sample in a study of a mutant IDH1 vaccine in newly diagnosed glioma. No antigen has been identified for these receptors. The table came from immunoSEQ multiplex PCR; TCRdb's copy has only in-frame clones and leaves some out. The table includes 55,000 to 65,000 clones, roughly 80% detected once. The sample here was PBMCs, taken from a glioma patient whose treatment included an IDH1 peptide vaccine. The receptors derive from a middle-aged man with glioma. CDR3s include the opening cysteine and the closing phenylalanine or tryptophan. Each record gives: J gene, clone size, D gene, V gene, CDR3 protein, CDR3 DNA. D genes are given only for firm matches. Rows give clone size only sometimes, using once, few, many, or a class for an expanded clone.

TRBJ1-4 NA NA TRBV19 CASSPTPLASRREKLFF TGTGCCAGTAGTCCGACCCCCCTTGCGTCAAGGAGGGAAAAACTGTTTTTT
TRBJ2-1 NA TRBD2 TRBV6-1 CASSTGLAGNNEQFF TGTGCCAGCAGTACTGGACTAGCGGGTAACAATGAGCAGTTCTTC
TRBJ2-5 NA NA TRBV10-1 CAPPRFLETQYF TGCGCCCCCCCCCGGTTCTTGGAGACCCAGTACTTC
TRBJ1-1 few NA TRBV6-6 CASEDTNTEAFF TGTGCCAGCGAGGACACGAACACTGAAGCTTTCTTT
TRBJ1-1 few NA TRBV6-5 CASKNRVAEAFF TGTGCCAGCAAAAACAGGGTAGCCGAAGCTTTCTTT
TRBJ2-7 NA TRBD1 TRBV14 CASSVGQGPPYEQYF TGTGCCAGCAGTGTGGGACAGGGGCCTCCCTACGAGCAGTACTTC
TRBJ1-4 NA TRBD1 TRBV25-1 CASLGTGWEEKLFF TGTGCCAGCTTAGGGACAGGGTGGGAAGAAAAACTGTTTTTT
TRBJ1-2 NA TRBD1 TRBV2 CASKNGQAGGYTF TGTGCCAGCAAGAACGGACAGGCAGGTGGCTACACCTTC
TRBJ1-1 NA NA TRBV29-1 CSVEHLTQGTEAFF TGCAGCGTTGAGCACTTGACCCAGGGCACTGAAGCTTTCTTT
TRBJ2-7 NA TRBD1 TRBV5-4 CASSRDREGEQYF TGTGCCAGCAGTCGGGACAGGGAAGGCGAGCAGTACTTC
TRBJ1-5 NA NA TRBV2 CASSEGADSNQPQHF TGTGCCAGCAGTGAAGGGGCAGATAGCAATCAGCCCCAGCATTTT
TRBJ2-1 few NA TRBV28 CASRTGFNNEQFF TGTGCCAGCAGAACAGGGTTTAACAATGAGCAGTTCTTC
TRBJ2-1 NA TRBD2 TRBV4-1 CASSQDAGTSGVRSYNEQFF TGCGCCAGCAGCCAAGACGCCGGGACTAGCGGGGTCCGCTCCTACAATGAGCAGTTCTTC
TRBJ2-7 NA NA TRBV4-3 CASRKTYSSLYEQYF TGCGCCAGCCGCAAAACATATTCTTCCTTATACGAGCAGTACTTC
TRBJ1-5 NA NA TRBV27 CASRRHFDSNQPQHF TGTGCCAGCAGACGACATTTCGATAGCAATCAGCCCCAGCATTTT
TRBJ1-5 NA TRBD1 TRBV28 CASSGTAWVGQPQHF TGTGCCAGCAGTGGGACAGCCTGGGTGGGTCAGCCCCAGCATTTT
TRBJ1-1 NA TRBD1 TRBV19 CASSMGQGNTEAFF TGTGCCAGTAGTATGGGACAGGGGAACACTGAAGCTTTCTTT
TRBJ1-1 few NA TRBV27 CASSLKVGAEAFF TGTGCCAGCAGTTTAAAGGTGGGCGCTGAAGCTTTCTTT
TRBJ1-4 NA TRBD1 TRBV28 CASSPIGTGFEKLFF TGTGCCAGCAGCCCGATAGGGACAGGGTTTGAAAAACTGTTTTTT
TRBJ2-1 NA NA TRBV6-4 CASSDEKGTYNEQFF TGTGCCAGCAGTGACGAGAAGGGGACCTACAATGAGCAGTTCTTC
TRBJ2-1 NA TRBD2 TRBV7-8 CASSNSPAGGAYNEQFF TGTGCCAGCAGCAATAGTCCCGCGGGAGGTGCCTACAATGAGCAGTTCTTC
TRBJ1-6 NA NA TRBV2 CASTSTFARDSPLHF TGTGCCAGCACCTCGACCTTTGCCAGGGATTCACCCCTCCACTTT
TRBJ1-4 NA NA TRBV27 CASSLGVQAEKLFF TGTGCCAGCAGTTTAGGTGTCCAGGCCGAAAAACTGTTTTTT
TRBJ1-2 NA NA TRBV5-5 CASSLAGNYGYTF TGTGCCAGCAGCTTGGCCGGGAACTATGGCTACACCTTC
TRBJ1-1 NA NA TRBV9 CASSGTSRDTEAFF TGTGCCAGCAGCGGAACCAGCAGGGATACTGAAGCTTTCTTT
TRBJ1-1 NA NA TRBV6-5 CASRTGMRSAEAFF TGTGCCAGCAGGACTGGCATGAGGAGTGCTGAAGCTTTCTTT
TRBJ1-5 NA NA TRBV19 CASSIRAGPNQPQHF TGTGCCAGTAGTATCCGAGCAGGGCCCAATCAGCCCCAGCATTTT
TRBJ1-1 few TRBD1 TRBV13 CASSAGTAEAFF TGTGCCAGCAGCGCGGGGACAGCTGAAGCTTTCTTT
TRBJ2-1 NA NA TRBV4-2 CASSSRGREGPYNEQFF TGTGCCAGCAGCTCCAGGGGGCGGGAGGGTCCCTACAATGAGCAGTTCTTC
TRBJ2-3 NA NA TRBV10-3 CAISGRGTDTQYF TGTGCCATCAGTGGGAGGGGTACAGATACGCAGTATTTT
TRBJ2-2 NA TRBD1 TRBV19 CASSMGQVTGELFF TGTGCCAGTAGTATGGGACAGGTCACCGGGGAGCTGTTTTTT
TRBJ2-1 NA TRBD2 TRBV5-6 CASSSKRGSLDEQFF TGTGCCAGCAGCTCTAAGCGGGGGAGTCTGGATGAGCAGTTCTTC
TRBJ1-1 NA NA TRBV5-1 CASSLKTQAPMNTEAFF TGCGCCAGCAGCTTGAAGACCCAGGCTCCCATGAACACTGAAGCTTTCTTT
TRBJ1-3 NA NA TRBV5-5 CASSFRQILSGNTIYF TGTGCCAGCAGCTTCCGACAGATCCTCTCTGGAAACACCATATATTTT
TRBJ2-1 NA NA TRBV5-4 CASSESPYNEQFF TGTGCCAGCAGCGAGAGCCCCTACAATGAGCAGTTCTTC
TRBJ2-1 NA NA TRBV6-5 CAAGGRSSYNEQFF TGTGCCGCAGGTGGCAGAAGCTCCTACAATGAGCAGTTCTTC
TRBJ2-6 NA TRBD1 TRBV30 CATTGTGLSGANVLTF TGTGCCACAACCGGGACAGGGCTATCTGGGGCCAACGTCCTGACTTTC
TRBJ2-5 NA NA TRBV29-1 CSVERAGPETQYF TGCAGCGTTGAGAGGGCAGGTCCCGAGACCCAGTACTTC
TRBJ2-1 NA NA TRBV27 CASSLYASEYNEQFF TGTGCCAGCAGTCTCTATGCTAGCGAATACAATGAGCAGTTCTTC
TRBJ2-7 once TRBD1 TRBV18 CASSPGQVSEQYF TGTGCCAGCTCACCGGGACAGGTCTCAGAGCAGTACTTC
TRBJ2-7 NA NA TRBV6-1 CASSAIGTAAYEQYF TGTGCCAGCAGTGCGATCGGGACCGCTGCCTACGAGCAGTACTTC
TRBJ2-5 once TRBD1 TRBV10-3 CAISEWGTANQETQYF TGTGCCATCAGTGAGTGGGGGACAGCAAACCAAGAGACCCAGTACTTC
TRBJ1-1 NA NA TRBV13 CASSLFVYRVPFF TGTGCCAGCAGCTTATTCGTTTACAGGGTCCCTTTCTTT
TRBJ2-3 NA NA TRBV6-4 CASGPDGSTDTQYF TGTGCCAGCGGCCCGGACGGAAGCACAGATACGCAGTATTTT
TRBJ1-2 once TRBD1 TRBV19 CATRSTGESNYGYTF TGTGCCACCCGGAGCACAGGGGAAAGTAACTATGGCTACACCTTC
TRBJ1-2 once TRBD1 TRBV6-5 CASSPTGRGYTF TGTGCCAGCAGTCCGACAGGGCGCGGCTACACCTTC
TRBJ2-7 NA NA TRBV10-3 CAISIDTSYEQYF TGTGCCATCAGTATTGACACCTCCTACGAGCAGTACTTC
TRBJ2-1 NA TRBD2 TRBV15 CATSRGGGPVNEQFF TGTGCCACCAGCAGAGGGGGAGGGCCGGTTAATGAGCAGTTCTTC
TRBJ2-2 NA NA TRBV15 CAATPGGANTGELFF TGTGCCGCCACCCCGGGGGGCGCGAACACCGGGGAGCTGTTTTTT
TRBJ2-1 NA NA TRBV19 CASSISQGRSYNEQFF TGTGCCAGTAGTATCTCTCAGGGCCGCTCCTACAATGAGCAGTTCTTC
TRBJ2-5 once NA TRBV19 CASRNTPLASQETQYF TGTGCCAGTAGAAACACCCCCCTGGCCTCCCAAGAGACCCAGTACTTC
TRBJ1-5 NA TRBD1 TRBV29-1 CSVAQGWNQPQHF TGCAGCGTAGCACAGGGGTGGAATCAGCCCCAGCATTTT
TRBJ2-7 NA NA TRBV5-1 CASSWPKAEYEQYF TGCGCCAGCAGCTGGCCCAAGGCCGAATACGAGCAGTACTTC
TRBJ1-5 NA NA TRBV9 CASSVGVSNQPQHF TGTGCCAGCAGCGTAGGGGTTAGCAATCAGCCCCAGCATTTT
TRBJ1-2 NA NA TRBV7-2 CASSPTYGYTF TGTGCCAGCAGCCCGACCTATGGCTACACCTTC
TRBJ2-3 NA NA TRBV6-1 CASSETGDTQYF TGTGCCAGCAGTGAGACCGGGGATACGCAGTATTTT
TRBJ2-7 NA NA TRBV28 CASSLGGEGNYEQYF TGTGCCAGCAGTTTGGGGGGCGAGGGGAACTACGAGCAGTACTTC
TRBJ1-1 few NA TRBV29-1 CSVSSGGAFF TGCAGCGTTTCTAGTGGGGGGGCTTTCTTT
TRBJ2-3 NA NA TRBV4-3 CASSARAPPDTQYF TGCGCCAGCAGCGCAAGGGCTCCCCCAGATACGCAGTATTTT